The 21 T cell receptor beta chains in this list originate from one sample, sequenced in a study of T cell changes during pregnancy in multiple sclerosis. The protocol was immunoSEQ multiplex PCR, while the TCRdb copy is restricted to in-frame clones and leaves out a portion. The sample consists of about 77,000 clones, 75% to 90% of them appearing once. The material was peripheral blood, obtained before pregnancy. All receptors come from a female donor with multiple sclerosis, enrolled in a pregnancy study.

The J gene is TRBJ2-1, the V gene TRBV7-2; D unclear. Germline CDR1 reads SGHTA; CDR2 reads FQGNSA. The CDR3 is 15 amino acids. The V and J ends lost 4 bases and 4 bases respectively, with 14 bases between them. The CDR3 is CASSSSGSIYNEQFF. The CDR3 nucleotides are TGTGCCAGCAGCTCCTCCGGGTCCATTTACAATGAGCAGTTCTTC.

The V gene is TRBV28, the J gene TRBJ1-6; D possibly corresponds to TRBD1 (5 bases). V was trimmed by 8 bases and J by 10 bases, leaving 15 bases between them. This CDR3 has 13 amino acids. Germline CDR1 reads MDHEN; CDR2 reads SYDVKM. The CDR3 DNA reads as TGTGCCAGCCTGCGGGGGACTGGGTCACCCCTCCACTTT. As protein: CASLRGTGSPLHF.

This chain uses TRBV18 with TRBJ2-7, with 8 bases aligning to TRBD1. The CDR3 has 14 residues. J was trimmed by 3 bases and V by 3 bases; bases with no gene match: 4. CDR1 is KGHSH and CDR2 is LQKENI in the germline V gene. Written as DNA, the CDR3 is TGTGCCAGCTCACCGAACAGGGGGTTCTACGAGCAGTACTTC. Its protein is CASSPNRGFYEQYF.

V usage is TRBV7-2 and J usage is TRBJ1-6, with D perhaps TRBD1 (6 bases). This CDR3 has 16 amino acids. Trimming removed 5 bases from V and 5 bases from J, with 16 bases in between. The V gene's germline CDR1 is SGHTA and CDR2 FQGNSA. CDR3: CASSPRGRGDNSPLHF. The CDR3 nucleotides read TGTGCCAGCAGCCCAAGGGGCAGGGGTGATAATTCACCCCTCCACTTT.

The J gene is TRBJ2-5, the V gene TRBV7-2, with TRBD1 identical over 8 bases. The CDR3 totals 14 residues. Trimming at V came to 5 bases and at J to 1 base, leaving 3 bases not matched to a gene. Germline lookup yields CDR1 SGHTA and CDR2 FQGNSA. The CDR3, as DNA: TGTGCCAGCAGCGCGGACAGGGTCCAAGAGACCCAGTACTTC. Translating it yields CASSADRVQETQYF. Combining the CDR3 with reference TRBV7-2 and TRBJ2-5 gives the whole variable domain GAGVSQSPSNKVTEKGKDVELRCDPISGHTALYWYRQSLGQGLEFLIYFQGNSAPDKSGLPSDRFSAERTGGSVSTLTIQRTQQEDSAVYLCASSADRVQETQYFGPGTRLLVL.

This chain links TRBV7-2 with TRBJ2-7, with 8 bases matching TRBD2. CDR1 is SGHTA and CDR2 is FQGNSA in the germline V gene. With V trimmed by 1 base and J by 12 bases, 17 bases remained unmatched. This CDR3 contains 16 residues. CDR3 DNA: TGTGCCAGCAGCTTAGATGGATTCCGGGGGGGAGTTCATTGGTACTTC. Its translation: CASSLDGFRGGVHWYF.

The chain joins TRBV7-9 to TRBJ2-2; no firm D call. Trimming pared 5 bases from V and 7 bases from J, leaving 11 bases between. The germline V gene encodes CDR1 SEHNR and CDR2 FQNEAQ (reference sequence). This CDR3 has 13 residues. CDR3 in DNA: TGTGCCAGCAGCGGCGGCTATGTCGGGGAGCTGTTTTTT. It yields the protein CASSGGYVGELFF.

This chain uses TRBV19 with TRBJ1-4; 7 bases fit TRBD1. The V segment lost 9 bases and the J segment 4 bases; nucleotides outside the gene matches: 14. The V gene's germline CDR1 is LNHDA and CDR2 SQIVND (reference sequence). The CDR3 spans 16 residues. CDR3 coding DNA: TGTGCCAGCGCAAAGTCGGACAGGCAGGATAATGAAAAACTGTTTTTT. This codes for CASAKSDRQDNEKLFF.

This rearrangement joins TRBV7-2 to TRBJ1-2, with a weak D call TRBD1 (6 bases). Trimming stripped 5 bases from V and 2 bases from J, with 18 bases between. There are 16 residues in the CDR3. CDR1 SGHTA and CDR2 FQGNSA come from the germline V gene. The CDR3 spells CASSPTTGALNYGYTF. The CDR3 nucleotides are TGTGCCAGCAGCCCAACGACAGGTGCCTTGAACTATGGCTACACCTTC.

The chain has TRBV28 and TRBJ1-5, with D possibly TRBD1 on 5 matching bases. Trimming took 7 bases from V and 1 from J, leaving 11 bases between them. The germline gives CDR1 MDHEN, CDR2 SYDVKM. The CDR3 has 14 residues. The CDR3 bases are TGTGCCAGCACCGTCGGGGGGAGCAATCAGCCCCAGCATTTT. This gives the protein CASTVGGSNQPQHF.

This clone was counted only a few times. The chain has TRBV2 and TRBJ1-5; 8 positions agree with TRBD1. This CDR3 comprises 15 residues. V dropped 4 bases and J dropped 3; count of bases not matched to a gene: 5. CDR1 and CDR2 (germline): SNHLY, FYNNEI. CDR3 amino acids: CASSGETGDNQPQHF. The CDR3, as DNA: TGTGCCAGCAGTGGCGAGACAGGGGACAATCAGCCCCAGCATTTT.

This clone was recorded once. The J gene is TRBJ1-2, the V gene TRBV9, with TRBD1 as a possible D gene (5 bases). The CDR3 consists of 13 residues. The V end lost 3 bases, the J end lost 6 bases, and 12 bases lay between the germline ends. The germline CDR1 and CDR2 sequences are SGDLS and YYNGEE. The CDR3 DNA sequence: TGTGCCAGCAGCGGACAGCCGCCAAATGGCTACACCTTC. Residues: CASSGQPPNGYTF.

CDR3 amino acids: CSVGPSGQPEETQYF. The CDR3 nucleotides read TGCAGCGTGGGCCCCTCCGGACAGCCGGAGGAGACCCAGTACTTC. The chain recombines TRBV29-1 with TRBJ2-5, with D maybe TRBD1 (6 bases). Trimming took off 6 bases at V and 5 bases at J, with 22 bases between the two ends. CDR3 length: 15 amino acids. Per the germline V gene, CDR1 is SQVTM and CDR2 is ANQGSEA.

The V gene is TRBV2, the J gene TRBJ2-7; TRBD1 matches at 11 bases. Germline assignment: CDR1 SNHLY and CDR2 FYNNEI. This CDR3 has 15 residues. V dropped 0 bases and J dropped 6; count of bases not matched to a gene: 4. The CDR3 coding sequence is TGTGCCAGCAGTGAAGCGCCGGGACAGGGGGGCGAGCAGTACTTC. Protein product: CASSEAPGQGGEQYF.

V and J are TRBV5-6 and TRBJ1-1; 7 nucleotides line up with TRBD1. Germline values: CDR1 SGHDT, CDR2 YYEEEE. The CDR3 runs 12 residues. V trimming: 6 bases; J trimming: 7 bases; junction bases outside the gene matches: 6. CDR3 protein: CASNGWDSEAFF. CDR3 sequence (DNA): TGTGCCAGCAACGGATGGGACAGTGAAGCTTTCTTT.

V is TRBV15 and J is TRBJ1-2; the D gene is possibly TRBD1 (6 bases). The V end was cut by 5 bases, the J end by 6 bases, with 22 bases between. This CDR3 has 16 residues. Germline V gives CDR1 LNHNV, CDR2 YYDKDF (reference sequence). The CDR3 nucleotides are TGTGCCACCAGCCCGCAAACATTACAGGGTCTCGATGGCTACACCTTC. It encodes CATSPQTLQGLDGYTF.

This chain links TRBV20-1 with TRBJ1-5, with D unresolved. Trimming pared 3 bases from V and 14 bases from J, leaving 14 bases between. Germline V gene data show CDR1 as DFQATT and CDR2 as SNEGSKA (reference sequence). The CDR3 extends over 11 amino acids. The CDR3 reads CSASDWPREHF. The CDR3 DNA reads TGCAGTGCTAGTGACTGGCCCCGGGAGCATTTT.

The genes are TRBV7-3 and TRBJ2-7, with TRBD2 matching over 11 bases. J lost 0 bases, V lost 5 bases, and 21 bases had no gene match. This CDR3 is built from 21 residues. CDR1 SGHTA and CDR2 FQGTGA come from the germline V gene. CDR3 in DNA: TGTGCCAGCAGCCCGACGACCACTCCGGAGGGACTAGCGGATAGCTCCTACGAGCAGTACTTC. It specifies CASSPTTTPEGLADSSYEQYF.

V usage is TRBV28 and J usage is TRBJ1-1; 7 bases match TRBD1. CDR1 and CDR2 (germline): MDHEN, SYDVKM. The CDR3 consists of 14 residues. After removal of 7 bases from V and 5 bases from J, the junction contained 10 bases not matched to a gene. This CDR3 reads CASTLVGGETEAFF. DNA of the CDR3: TGTGCCAGCACCTTGGTAGGGGGCGAGACTGAAGCTTTCTTT.

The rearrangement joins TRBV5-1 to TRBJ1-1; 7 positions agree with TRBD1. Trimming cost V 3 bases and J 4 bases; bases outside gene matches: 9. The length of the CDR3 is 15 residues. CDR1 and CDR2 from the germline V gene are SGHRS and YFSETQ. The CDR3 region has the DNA TGCGCCAGCAGCTCTTCGACAGGGACGGGCACTGAAGCTTTCTTT. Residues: CASSSSTGTGTEAFF. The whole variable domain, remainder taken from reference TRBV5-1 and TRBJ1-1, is KAGVTQTPRYLIKTRGQQVTLSCSPISGHRSVSWYQQTPGQGLQFLFEYFSETQRNKGNFPGRFSGRQFSNSRSEMNVSTLELGDSALYLCASSSSTGTGTEAFFGQGTRLTVV.

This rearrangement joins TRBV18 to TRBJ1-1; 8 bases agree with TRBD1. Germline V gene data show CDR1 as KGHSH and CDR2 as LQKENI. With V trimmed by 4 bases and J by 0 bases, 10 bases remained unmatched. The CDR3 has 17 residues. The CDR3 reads CASSLNTQGVMNTEAFF. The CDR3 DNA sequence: TGTGCCAGCTCACTGAACACACAGGGGGTTATGAACACTGAAGCTTTCTTT.